The rows below give T cell receptor beta chains drawn from one sample of a study of cytomegalovirus exposure and HLA in healthy donors. Profiled with immunoSEQ multiplex PCR; TCRdb holds only in-frame clones, not every one. Here the sample spans around 74,000 clones, around four fifths being singletons. Specimen: PBMCs. These receptors originate from a man aged 25 to 40 in good health and CMV-seronegative. Each CDR3 is given with its conserved first and last residue. D genes are given only for firm matches. Only part of the rows carry a size: once, few, many, or a class if the clone is expanded.

j_gene	v_gene	len	d_gene	abundance	CDR3nt	CDR3aa
TRBJ2-3	TRBV2	14	NA	once	TGTGCCAGCAGTGAATCCGGGAGCACAGATACGCAGTATTTT	CASSESGSTDTQYF
TRBJ2-6	TRBV11-3	15	NA	NA	TGTGCCAGCAGCGTTGGGGGAGGTGGGGCCAACGTCCTGACTTTC	CASSVGGGGANVLTF
TRBJ2-1	TRBV7-2	16	TRBD2	NA	TGTGCCAGCTATATGGAAAGGAGCGGGGATTACAATGAGCAGTTCTTC	CASYMERSGDYNEQFF
TRBJ1-4	TRBV7-9	15	NA	NA	TGTGCCAGCAGCTTAGAGGCAGGGCGCCGAGAAAAACTGTTTTTT	CASSLEAGRREKLFF
TRBJ2-3	TRBV25-1	14	TRBD2	NA	TGTGCCAGCAACACAGCGGGAGGGACGGATACGCAGTATTTT	CASNTAGGTDTQYF
TRBJ1-1	TRBV9	16	NA	NA	TGTGCCAGCAGCGTAGGACCAGGAGGTCCTAACACTGAAGCTTTCTTT	CASSVGPGGPNTEAFF
TRBJ2-7	TRBV28	13	NA	NA	TGTGCCAGCAGGGCAGGCGTTTCCTACGAGCAGTACTTC	CASRAGVSYEQYF
TRBJ1-5	TRBV15	15	NA	NA	TGTGCCACCAGCAGAGTCACAGGGACCAATCAGCCCCAGCATTTT	CATSRVTGTNQPQHF
TRBJ1-5	TRBV7-9	14	NA	NA	TGTGCCAGCAGCTTAGGAGTTGGCAATCAGCCCCAGCATTTT	CASSLGVGNQPQHF
TRBJ2-5	TRBV4-1	18	TRBD2	NA	TGCGCCAGCAGCCACCGACGACTAGCGGGAGGGCGGGGAGAGACCCAGTACTTC	CASSHRRLAGGRGETQYF
TRBJ2-5	TRBV5-1	14	NA	NA	TGCGCCAGCAGCTTCCGCCCCATAGCCGAGACCCAGTACTTC	CASSFRPIAETQYF
TRBJ1-3	TRBV5-5	15	NA	NA	TGTGCCAGCAGCTTGCCGTGGAGCTCTGGAAACACCATATATTTT	CASSLPWSSGNTIYF
TRBJ1-4	TRBV7-9	13	TRBD1	NA	TGTGCCAGCAGGGGACAGGGGGCTGAAAAACTGTTTTTT	CASRGQGAEKLFF
TRBJ2-3	TRBV9	15	TRBD2	NA	TGTGCCAGCAGCGTGAGAGCGGGGAACACAGATACGCAGTATTTT	CASSVRAGNTDTQYF
TRBJ2-3	TRBV5-6	17	TRBD2	NA	TGTGCCAGCAGCTTGGAAGGGGCTAGCGGGAGGACAGATACGCAGTATTTT	CASSLEGASGRTDTQYF
TRBJ2-3	TRBV4-3	16	NA	once	TGCGCCAGCAGCCAAGATGGGGCGGGAATCACAGATACGCAGTATTTT	CASSQDGAGITDTQYF
TRBJ2-7	TRBV7-8	14	NA	NA	TGTGCCAGCAGCCCCCGGGAAGGGTATAACGAGCAGTACTTC	CASSPREGYNEQYF
TRBJ1-2	TRBV6-1	13	NA	NA	TGTGCCAGCAGGCCCGGGACTGACTATGGCTACACCTTC	CASRPGTDYGYTF
TRBJ1-5	TRBV23-1	15	NA	NA	TGCGCCAGCAGTCAATCGAGGAGGGTGAATCAGCCCCAGCATTTT	CASSQSRRVNQPQHF
TRBJ2-7	TRBV7-3	13	NA	NA	TGTGCCAGCAGCTTCTCAGGGGATGGCGAGCAGTACTTC	CASSFSGDGEQYF
TRBJ1-6	TRBV7-6	16	TRBD1	NA	TGTGCCAGCAGCCCGGGGTTAGGGACAGGGACCTCACCCCTCCACTTT	CASSPGLGTGTSPLHF
TRBJ1-1	TRBV28	11	NA	NA	TGTGCCAGCAGTTTGTGGGCCGAAGCTTTCTTT	CASSLWAEAFF
TRBJ2-1	TRBV5-1	14	NA	NA	TGCGCCAGCAGTTCCTGGTCCGCGGGGAATGAGCAGTTCTTC	CASSSWSAGNEQFF
TRBJ1-2	TRBV5-8	13	NA	NA	TGTGCCAGCAGCCTCCCCAGCGGGGATGGCTACACCTTC	CASSLPSGDGYTF
TRBJ1-2	TRBV7-2	15	TRBD1	NA	TGTGCCAGCAGCCTCCAAACCGGGACAGCCGATGGCTACACCTTC	CASSLQTGTADGYTF
TRBJ2-1	TRBV30	14	TRBD1	NA	TGTGCCTGGAGTGTACTGGGGACAGGGAATGAGCAGTTCTTC	CAWSVLGTGNEQFF
TRBJ1-1	TRBV11-2	14	TRBD1	NA	TGTGCCAGCAGCTTAGATTCCAGGGGGAGTGAAGCTTTCTTT	CASSLDSRGSEAFF
TRBJ1-3	TRBV10-3	14	NA	NA	TGTGCCACCGATTCAGGGTCGTCTGGAAACACCATATATTTT	CATDSGSSGNTIYF
TRBJ1-1	TRBV4-3	15	TRBD1	few	TGCGCCAGCAGCCATGATAGGACAGGGGGCACTGAAGCTTTCTTT	CASSHDRTGGTEAFF
TRBJ2-3	TRBV5-1	14	TRBD2	NA	TGCGCCAGCAGCCCGACTAGCGGCACAGATACGCAGTATTTT	CASSPTSGTDTQYF
TRBJ1-1	TRBV5-4	15	TRBD1	NA	TGTGCCAGCAGCAAGGGACAGGAAATGAACACTGAAGCTTTCTTT	CASSKGQEMNTEAFF
TRBJ1-5	TRBV4-1	15	TRBD1	once	TGCGCCAGCAGCCATCTGGACAGGGGAATTCAGCCCCAGCATTTT	CASSHLDRGIQPQHF
TRBJ2-3	TRBV7-3	14	TRBD2	NA	TGTGCCAGCAGCCGCGGACTAGCGGCGGATACGCAGTATTTT	CASSRGLAADTQYF
TRBJ2-1	TRBV7-3	14	NA	NA	TGTGCCAGCAGCTTAACGGGCCCCAACAATGAGCAGTTCTTC	CASSLTGPNNEQFF
TRBJ1-6	TRBV5-4	14	TRBD1	NA	TGTGCCAGCAGAGCCGGGACAGATTATTCACCCCTCCACTTT	CASRAGTDYSPLHF
TRBJ1-5	TRBV30	13	NA	NA	TGTGCCTGGAGTTTGGGCAGTAATCAGCCCCAGCATTTT	CAWSLGSNQPQHF
TRBJ2-5	TRBV19	14	NA	NA	TGTGCCACCAAGTCGGCTAGTGCAACGGAGACCCAGTACTTC	CATKSASATETQYF
TRBJ2-1	TRBV27	15	TRBD2	NA	TGTGCCAGCAGCCGCGGGGGGAGCTCCTACAATGAGCAGTTCTTC	CASSRGGSSYNEQFF
TRBJ1-2	TRBV4-1	15	NA	NA	TGCGCCAGCAGCCAAGATGGGGCAGGGGTGTTTGGCTACACCTTC	CASSQDGAGVFGYTF
TRBJ2-1	TRBV27	15	NA	NA	TGTGCCAGCAGTTTTGGCCAGGGCCCGTACAATGAGCAGTTCTTC	CASSFGQGPYNEQFF
TRBJ2-1	TRBV19	14	NA	NA	TGTGCCAGTAGGGGCCGGATCTCCTACAATGAGCAGTTCTTC	CASRGRISYNEQFF
TRBJ1-1	TRBV29-1	13	NA	NA	TGCAGCGTTGGAAGAGTAATGAACACTGAAGCTTTCTTT	CSVGRVMNTEAFF
TRBJ2-7	TRBV5-4	13	TRBD1	NA	TGTGCCAGCAGCTTGGGACAGGGTGGTGAGCAGTACTTC	CASSLGQGGEQYF
TRBJ2-1	TRBV5-1	22	TRBD2	NA	TGCGCCAGCAGCTTGGCCGGCGGGACTAGCGGGGGGCCTACAAGCTCCTACAATGAGCAGTTCTTC	CASSLAGGTSGGPTSSYNEQFF
TRBJ2-7	TRBV28	14	NA	once	TGTGCCAGCAGTTTGGGGAGGGGGTTTTACGAGCAGTACTTC	CASSLGRGFYEQYF
TRBJ2-7	TRBV28	15	TRBD1	NA	TGTGCCAGCAGTTTGCCGGGACAGGGGGTCGGCGAGCAGTACTTC	CASSLPGQGVGEQYF
TRBJ1-4	TRBV7-9	15	TRBD1	NA	TGTGCCAGCACCCAACAACAGGGGGTCGGGGAAAAACTGTTTTTT	CASTQQQGVGEKLFF
TRBJ2-1	TRBV4-1	12	NA	NA	TGCGCCAGCAGCCCTGAGGGTGGTGAGCAGTTCTTC	CASSPEGGEQFF
TRBJ2-5	TRBV28	15	NA	NA	TGTGCCAGCAGTTTAGCGGGGAACGCACAAGAGACCCAGTACTTC	CASSLAGNAQETQYF
TRBJ2-2	TRBV30	17	TRBD2	NA	TGTGCCTGGAGGGGGACTAGCGGGAGGATTTACACCGGGGAGCTGTTTTTT	CAWRGTSGRIYTGELFF
TRBJ2-5	TRBV18	14	TRBD2	once	TGTGCCAGCTCACTACAGCGGGAGGCAGAGACCCAGTACTTC	CASSLQREAETQYF
TRBJ1-6	TRBV10-3	15	NA	NA	TGTGCCATCAGTGAGAGAGAAACCAGGGATTCACCCCTCCACTTT	CAISERETRDSPLHF
TRBJ1-5	TRBV19	13	NA	NA	TGTGCCAGTTCGCAGGGTACTACTCAGCCCCAGCATTTT	CASSQGTTQPQHF
TRBJ1-1	TRBV29-1	12	NA	NA	TGCAGCGTTTCTCGGGGGATCGGTGAAGCTTTCTTT	CSVSRGIGEAFF
TRBJ2-5	TRBV5-4	15	TRBD2	NA	TGTGCCAGCAGCTTGGGGCGGGAGGGCCGGGAGACCCAGTACTTC	CASSLGREGRETQYF
TRBJ1-4	TRBV2	13	TRBD1	once	TGTGCCAGCACCCGGACAGGGGATGAAAAACTGTTTTTT	CASTRTGDEKLFF
TRBJ2-1	TRBV4-1	16	TRBD1	NA	TGCGCCAGCAGCCAAGGCAGGGGGAGCTCCTACAATGAGCAGTTCTTC	CASSQGRGSSYNEQFF